This note documents a single T cell receptor (beta chain) sequence. Its binding antigen is unknown. No quality values exist for individual bases; no much larger clone is one base distant. Using the deep immunoSEQ assay, multiplex PCR amplified TCR CDR3 regions from genomic DNA. Genomic DNA extracted from each cell subset was distributed evenly over all wells of several immunoSEQ 96-well plates, and each plate served as one replicate. For sorted subsets, each replicate PCR was loaded with about 0.2 ug genomic DNA, equivalent to approximately 27,000 T cell genomes. The purified libraries were quantified using a Qubit 3.0 fluorometer, sized with a Bioanalyzer 2100, and then quantified again using the KAPA Library Quantification kit. Every immunoSEQ 96-well plate was sequenced on a separate single-read 150-cycle Illumina NextSeq 550 flow cell. The authors' pipeline ran thus. Because only junctional sequences without quality scores were contained in the immunoSEQ output, filtering matching that applied to full-length reads could not be performed. To assign V/J genes and CDR3, sequences were annotated using PyIR, a Python wrapper for IgBLAST v1.9, with IMGT germline references. Reads were removed for weak V/J assignments (E-value above 1e-6), missing CDR3, stop codons, out-of-frame junctions, or ambiguous translated residues. A V3J clonotype was defined by an identical inferred V gene, J gene, and CDR3 amino acid sequence. The percentage overlap between two repertoires was calculated by dividing the number of shared unique clonotypes by the size of the smaller repertoire. RTK rarefaction, the Chao1 estimator, and Recon v2.1 estimates of unobserved clonotypes were used to assess repertoire richness. For all TCRbeta clonotypes obtained by the gDNA method from a handful of donors, generation probabilities were computed with OLGA. TCRdb limited this immuneACCESS table to in-frame rearrangements with V and J called. A share of clones is missing; checked studies link under half to unresolved V genes, and the rest is unexplained. The V and J calls and clone size are taken from that table; D and trimming were inferred from the DNA. The sample table lists some 2.1 million clones, approximately 94% of them with a count of one. Together, the top ten hold 0.85% to 1.3% of the sample.

The CDR3 has 14 amino acids, counting the end cysteine and phenylalanine. Here the CDR3 DNA is all that survives: 42 bases in frame from base 1. Trimming accounts for 7 bases at V and 4 bases at J, while the number of junction bases matched to no gene is 7. The germline V gene encodes CDR1 SNHLY and CDR2 FYNNEI. These data come from a study of shared clonotypes between healthy human individuals (dated by TCRdb to about 2020). Some background on the complete study: Three men and a couple of women, aged 18 to 49 years, made up the cohort. Leukapheresis yielded between about 0.8 and 8.9 billion PBMCs per donor. For each donor, CD4 naive and CD4 memory were each run on three plates, CD8 naive on two plates, and CD8 memory on one plate. To increase sequencing depth and limit assay-specific biases, TCR repertoire library preparation and sequencing were carried out by different laboratories using diverse techniques. To estimate repertoire size and how much clonotype sharing occurs between individuals, the study deeply sequenced the blood TCR repertoires of about 5 healthy adults.

Findings and caveats that apply to the study as a whole: Larger estimated clonotype richness was generally found for naive subsets than for memory subsets. Sampling was limited to blood, and TCR repertoires in tissue likely differ from TCR repertoires in blood. About 4.5% of naive CD4, roughly 3.5% of naive CD8, 2.3% of memory CD4, and approximately 0.39% of memory CD8 clonotypes were shared across several donors. Because the study included a small number of donors, the genetic and exposure-history diversity represented was limited. Incomplete sequencing was indicated by rarefaction of sorted-subset datasets, despite the large sequencing depth. Pairwise subsampling indicated that sequencing depth was expected to affect the degree of clonotype sharing among donors. Compared with non-shared clonotypes, clonotypes shared by all four sorted-subset donors had higher generation probabilities.

CD8 naive samples consisted of CD45RO-negative cells that were positively selected for CCR7, yielding a CD45RA+CCR7+ population without TemRA cells. Donors were healthy HIV-negative adults with no recently reported acute infections or vaccinations. Only Caucasian adults living in Nashville, Tennessee, USA were represented among the donors. Blood was obtained by leukapheresis, after which PBMCs were separated by Ficoll-Histopaque density gradient centrifugation and cryopreserved in liquid nitrogen vapor phase. Analytical flow cytometry was used to check the purity and quantity of every magnetically sorted T cell population. Each sorted fraction had its genomic DNA isolated and then quantified by UV absorbance on a Nanodrop 2000c.

This clonotype was obtained from a man aged 18 to 30 in good health. Sequencing was carried out using naive CD8+ T cells sorted from blood. Per the publication, the cell subset or site label means: CD45RA+CCR7+. Recombination connected TRBV2 to TRBJ2-3; the junction holds 8 bases that match TRBD2. The DNA reads TGTGCCAGCAACGGGGGGGCGTTACCAGATACGCAGTATTTT. Translated, it gives CASNGGALPDTQYF.